This T cell receptor beta chain was identified during a study of CD8 T cells in ankylosing spondylitis. Findings and limits, study-wide: Ankylosing spondylitis blood appeared to be characterized by a TCR beta motif of eight or nine highly homologous variants. Reportedly, disease-linked clones are significantly enriched in ankylosing spondylitis patients' matched synovial fluid. Several of the motif variants were reported before in synovial fluid and blood from reactive arthritis. The authors found the disease-linked clones to be CD8+ and relatively rare in peripheral blood.

There are 14 residues in the CDR3. The germline V gene has CDR1 SGDLS and CDR2 YYNGEE. The V gene lost 0 bases and the J gene lost 6 bases, with 9 bases spanning the gap. TCRdb fed the 5' RACE reads into MiXCR, producing one record per CDR3 protein. The table lists 200,000 to 250,000 distinct CDR3 sequences, over 9.5% of them singletons. The sample holds a few counts of this clonotype. Its antigen is not known. This TCR derives from a male donor with ankylosing spondylitis or in good health (not recorded which). The rearrangement joins TRBV9 to TRBJ2-2; no clear D gene. The specimen sequenced was blood, either unsorted or a sorted T cell fraction (not recorded which). In nucleotides, the CDR3 is TGTGCCAGCAGCGTAGCAAACGTGGCCGGGGAGCTGTTTTTT. This sequence encodes CASSVANVAGELFF.